This T cell receptor (beta chain) was sequenced for a study of shared clonotypes between healthy human individuals. About this clone: The antigen remains undetermined.

CD45RO-negative CD8 cells positively selected for CCR7 made up the naive population, which excluded terminally differentiated effector memory CD45RA+ cells. Donors had no recently reported acute infections or vaccinations and were HIV-negative. Here immunoSEQ multiplex PCR was the method, and the copy in TCRdb shows in-frame clones only, minus some. The sample holds about 2.1 million clones, roughly 95% seen once. Trimming cost V 2 bases and J 5 bases; bases outside gene matches: 8. In germline, CDR1 is SGHRS, CDR2 YFSETQ. The CDR3 is 15 amino acids. Notes on the study in general: Across subsets, estimated richness was generally greater for naive than for memory populations.

The rearrangement uses TRBV5-1 and TRBJ2-5; 8 nucleotides align to TRBD1. Sequencing was performed on naive CD8+ T cells from PBMCs. This TCR was sampled from a man between 18 and 35 years old in good health. Some clones in this sample may be carry-over from other donors' samples. In DNA, the CDR3 is TGCGCCAGCAGCTTCTTCCAGGGGGCGAGGGAGACCCAGTACTTC. It encodes CASSFFQGARETQYF.